The entry below gives a single T cell receptor beta chain sequence along with its context. These data come from a study of spatial heterogeneity in lung cancer. This sample's time point: sample taken at primary tumor resection. Unsorted tumor, nontumor lung tissue or cryopreserved PBMC supplied the whole RNA. The CDR3 extends over 13 amino acids. V was trimmed by 0 bases and J by 3 bases, leaving 8 bases between them. Germline V gene data show CDR1 as DFQATT and CDR2 as SNEGSKA (reference sequence). A single record per CDR3 protein comes from TCRdb applying MiXCR to the 5' RACE reads. The sample contains 43,000 or so distinct CDR3 sequences, nearly 7% of which appear only once.

The chain is built from TRBV20-1 and TRBJ1-2, with D tentatively TRBD1 (6 bases). The clonotype comes from a female donor with early-stage non-small cell lung cancer. The input for sequencing was PBMCs, taken at surgery. The CDR3 region has the DNA TGCAGTGCTAGAGACGACAGGTACTATGGCTACACCTTC. Translation: CSARDDRYYGYTF.